The clone carrying this T cell receptor beta chain was recorded many times. The antigen is not known. These data come from a study of T cells in Graves' hyperthyroidism and ophthalmopathy. Study background: Peripheral blood draws took place at initial diagnosis, ahead of any treatment.

RNA transcripts yielded amplified TCR beta CDR3 regions. The HTBI primer set drove a first-round RT-PCR of the TCR CDR3. TCRdb reprocessed the multiplex PCR reads via MiXCR and lists one record per CDR3 protein. The sample lists a few hundred thousand distinct CDR3 sequences, just over 14% occurring once. Out of approximately 10 ml of fresh peripheral blood came the PBMCs. Findings and caveats of the study: Ophthalmopathy and stable hyperthyroidism were separated by a 13 V-J model. Most thyroid clonotypes that were expanded above 0.001 also turned up in blood.

This CDR3 has 12 amino acids. CDR1 and CDR2 (germline): SGHAT, FQNNGV. V was trimmed by 5 bases and J by 2 bases, leaving 7 bases between them. The chain recombines TRBV11-2 with TRBJ2-7; D ambiguous. Input material: blood. The clonotype was recovered from a woman in her forties with Graves' hyperthyroidism that later progressed to Graves' ophthalmopathy. The chain's CDR3 is CASSPGPYEQYF. The CDR3 nucleotides are TGTGCCAGCAGCCCCGGTCCCTACGAGCAGTACTTC. The entire variable domain, with the rest obtained from reference TRBV11-2 and TRBJ2-7, is as follows: EAGVAQSPRYKIIEKRQSVAFWCNPISGHATLYWYQQILGQGPKLLIQFQNNGVVDDSQLPKDRFSAERLKGVDSTLKIQPAKLEDSAVYLCASSPGPYEQYFGPGTRLTVT.